A single TCR beta chain is shown here with its context. This entry is derived from a study of T cell changes during pregnancy in multiple sclerosis. Germline CDR1 SEHNR, CDR2 FQNEAQ (reference sequence). Trimming removed 5 bases at V and 8 bases at J, with 14 bases between. The CDR3 extends over 13 amino acids. Profiled with immunoSEQ multiplex PCR; TCRdb holds only in-frame clones, not every one. Among around 69,000 clones listed, 90% were seen once. The sequence came from a female donor in good health, enrolled as a control in a pregnancy study. This chain joins TRBV7-9 and TRBJ2-3, with D maybe TRBD2 (6 bases). The sample was peripheral blood, taken in the second trimester of pregnancy. As DNA, the CDR3 is TGTGCCAGCAGCCCGGAGGGCGACAGTACGCAGTATTTT. Translation gives CASSPEGDSTQYF.